This T cell receptor (beta chain) was identified in a study of blood T cells in healthy people across ages. The CDR3 spans 17 residues. V shed 4 bases and J shed 10 bases, with 26 bases lying between them. Looked up from germline, CDR1 is LGHDT and CDR2 is YNNKEL (reference sequence). Through a sample-barcoded 5' primer and a J-beta primer mix, a second PCR was run for roughly 6 to 11 cycles. Each cDNA molecule carried a tag from a template-switch adaptor that contained 12 random nucleotides. TCRdb ran MiXCR on the 5' RACE reads and lists one entry per CDR3 protein. The sample records 600,000 to 900,000 distinct CDR3 sequences, under 30% being singletons. Isolation yielded PBMCs, at least 6.5 million per sample, in every case. Every sample gave at least 5 micrograms of total RNA when it was extracted. This same sample was also taken into another study, of T cells of mothers and their children. That paper notes: Evidence of persistent microchimeric T cell clones was absent.

Source material: blood. The chain uses TRBV3-1 and TRBJ2-1; TRBD2 might be the D (6 bases). This TCR derives from a boy between 5 and 17 years old in good health. This CDR3 is CASSRTTNLARGLEQFF. The CDR3 nucleotides read TGTGCCAGCAGCCGGACTACTAACTTGGCTAGGGGCCTAGAGCAGTTCTTC.